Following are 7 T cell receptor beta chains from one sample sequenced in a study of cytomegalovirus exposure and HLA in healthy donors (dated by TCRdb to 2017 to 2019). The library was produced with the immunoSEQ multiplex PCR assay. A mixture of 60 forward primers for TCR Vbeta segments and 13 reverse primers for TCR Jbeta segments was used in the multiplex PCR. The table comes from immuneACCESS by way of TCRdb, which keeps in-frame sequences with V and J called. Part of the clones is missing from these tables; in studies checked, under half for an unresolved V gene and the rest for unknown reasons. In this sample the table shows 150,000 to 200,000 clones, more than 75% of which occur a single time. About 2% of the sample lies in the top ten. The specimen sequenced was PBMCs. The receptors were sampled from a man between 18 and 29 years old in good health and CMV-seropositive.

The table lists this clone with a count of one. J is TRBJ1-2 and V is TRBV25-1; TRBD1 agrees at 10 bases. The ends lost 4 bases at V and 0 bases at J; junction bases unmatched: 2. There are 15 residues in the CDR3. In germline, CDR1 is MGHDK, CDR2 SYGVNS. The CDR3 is CASSGQGAPNYGYTF. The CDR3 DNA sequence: TGTGCCAGCAGTGGACAGGGGGCTCCTAACTATGGCTACACCTTC.

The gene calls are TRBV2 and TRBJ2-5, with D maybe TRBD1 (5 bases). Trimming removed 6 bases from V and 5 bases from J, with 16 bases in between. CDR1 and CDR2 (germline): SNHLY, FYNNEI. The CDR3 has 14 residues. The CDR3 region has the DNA TGTGCCAGCAGCCTAGGGGTACCGAGTGAGACCCAGTACTTC. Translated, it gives CASSLGVPSETQYF.

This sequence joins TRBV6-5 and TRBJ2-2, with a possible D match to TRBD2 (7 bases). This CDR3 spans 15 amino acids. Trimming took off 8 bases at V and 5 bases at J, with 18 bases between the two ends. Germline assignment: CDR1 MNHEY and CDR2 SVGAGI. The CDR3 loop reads CASVQGGGHTGELFF. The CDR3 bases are TGTGCCAGCGTCCAAGGGGGGGGGCATACCGGGGAGCTGTTTTTT.

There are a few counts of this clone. The CDR3 DNA is TGTGCCAGTAGTATAGCAGGGGAAATCGGGTCACCCCTCCACTTT. Encoded protein: CASSIAGEIGSPLHF. The chain uses TRBV19 and TRBJ1-6; D possibly corresponds to TRBD1 (6 bases). Per the germline V gene, CDR1 is LNHDA and CDR2 is SQIVND (reference sequence). The CDR3 has 15 residues. Trimming pared 1 base from V and 10 bases from J, leaving 14 bases between.

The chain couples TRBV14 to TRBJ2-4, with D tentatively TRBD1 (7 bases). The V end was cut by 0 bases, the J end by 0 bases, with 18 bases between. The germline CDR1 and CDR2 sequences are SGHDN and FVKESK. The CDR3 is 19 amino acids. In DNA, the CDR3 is TGTGCCAGCAGCCAAGAAAGGGAGGACAGGTCCCCAGCCAAAAACATTCAGTACTTC. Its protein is CASSQEREDRSPAKNIQYF.

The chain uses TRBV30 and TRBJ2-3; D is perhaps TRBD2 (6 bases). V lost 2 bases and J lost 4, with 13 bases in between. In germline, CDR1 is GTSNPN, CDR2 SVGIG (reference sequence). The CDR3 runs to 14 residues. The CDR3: CAWSRNWGADTQYF. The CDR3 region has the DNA TGTGCCTGGAGTAGAAATTGGGGGGCAGATACGCAGTATTTT. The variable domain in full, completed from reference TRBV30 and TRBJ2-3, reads SQTIHQWPATLVQPVGSPLSLECTVEGTSNPNLYWYRQAAGRGLQLLFYSVGIGQISSEVPQNLSASRPQDRQFILSSKKLLLSDSGFYLCAWSRNWGADTQYFGPGTRLTVL.

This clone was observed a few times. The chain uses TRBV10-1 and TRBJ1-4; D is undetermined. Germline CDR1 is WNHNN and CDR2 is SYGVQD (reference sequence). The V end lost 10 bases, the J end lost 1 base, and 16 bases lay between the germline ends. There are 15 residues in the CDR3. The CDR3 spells CANRFPRETNEKLFF. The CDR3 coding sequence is TGCGCCAACCGGTTCCCTCGGGAAACTAATGAAAAACTGTTTTTT.